This TCR beta chain was captured by sequencing in a study of blood T cell repertoires in COVID-19 (dated by TCRdb to 2018 to 2021). Context from the whole study: The collaborator samples originated in the United States, Italy and Spain and spanned the acute and convalescent phases of COVID-19. The prospective study material was composed of cDNA or gDNA derived from T cells, B-cell-depleted T cells, or PBMCs. The dataset comprised deeply sampled blood TCRbeta repertoires from subjects exposed to, actively infected with, or recovered from COVID-19. The repertoires were released in a freely available public database meant as a resource for research on the immune response to SARS-CoV-2. Samples were obtained from the ongoing ImmuneRACE study (first 160 participants) and from some 1,200 subjects provided by 6 global collaborators. A de-identified subject ID, COVID-19 status, age in years and sex were almost always included in the sample metadata. HLA class I and class II types, where available, came from metadata supplied by the sample provider rather than from assay-based typing.

TCRbeta CDR3 regions were amplified from genomic DNA using the immunoSEQ Assay, a bias-controlled multiplex PCR. Concerning the study's data processing: Within the assay, amplification of reference gene primers was used to estimate how many nucleated cells each sample contained. Sequence reads were collapsed and filtered to measure the absolute abundance of every unique TCRbeta CDR3 rearrangement. Productive Simpson clonality was computed per sample as the square root of Simpson's diversity index over productive rearrangements. TCRdb's version of the immuneACCESS table is confined to in-frame rearrangements and falls short of the full clone set. An unresolved V gene accounts for under half of the shortfall where checked; the remainder is of unknown origin. For V, J and clone size, that table is used; D and trimming come from the DNA. The sample table records tens of thousands of clones; roughly 90% of these occur just once. Of the sample, 1.3% falls within the top ten clones.

The CDR3 spans 14 residues, from the cysteine through the phenylalanine. Only CDR3 DNA is held: 42 bases, read in frame from base 1. The germline V gene gives CDR1 as SGDLS and CDR2 as YYNGEE. For this chain, trimming is 3 bases at the V end and 4 bases at the J end, and the number of junction bases without a gene match is 2. Collaborating institutions collected whole blood in K2EDTA tubes following their own protocols. For TCRbeta analysis, collaborators shipped samples as frozen whole blood, isolated PBMCs, or DNA extracted from either of those sample types. A word on this clone: Its recognized antigen is unknown. No per-base quality is available; no much larger clone lies one base away.

The full study reports these points: The quantity of clinical and demographic metadata differed by source and by participant and was supplied without curation.

This receptor was identified in a woman older than 75 with acute or convalescent COVID-19. The sample taken for sequencing was peripheral blood. This chain is built from TRBV9 and TRBJ2-1, with TRBD2 identical over 9 junction bases. The DNA is as follows: TGTGCCAGCAGCGCTAGCGGGGTTTACAATGAGCAGTTCTTC. This sequence encodes CASSASGVYNEQFF.